Each of the 4 T cell receptor beta chains below was sequenced from the same sample in a study of OX40 agonist ivuxolimab in advanced cancers. TCRdb's table, derived via immunoSEQ multiplex PCR, lists solely in-frame clones and lacks some. The top ten hold 0.81% of the sample, which has approximately 87,000 clones, about 93% seen once. The sequencing here drew on CD4+ or CD8+ T cells sorted from blood, taken in a trial of the OX40 agonist ivuxolimab. Receptors originate from an adult with an advanced solid tumor such as melanoma, head and neck, liver or kidney cancer.

V gene TRBV14 combines with J gene TRBJ1-3; no reliable D call. There are 16 residues in the CDR3. Germline V gene lookup returns CDR1 SGHDN and CDR2 FVKESK. V was cut by 6 bases and J by 1 base, with 16 bases left in between. CDR3 DNA: TGTGCCAGCAGTAAACTCGACGGGTGGTCTGGAAACACCATATATTTT. Translated, it gives CASSKLDGWSGNTIYF.

This clone appeared once. The genes are TRBV7-9 and TRBJ2-3; D is uncertain. Germline V gives CDR1 SEHNR, CDR2 FQNEAQ (reference sequence). CDR3 size: 11 residues. V lost 5 bases, J lost 5 bases, and 5 bases lay in between. The DNA for the CDR3 is TGTGCCAGCAGCCCTCGAGATACGCAGTATTTT. Protein: CASSPRDTQYF.

This rearrangement joins TRBV7-2 to TRBJ1-4; TRBD1 might be the D (6 bases). The ends were cut back, 1 base at V and 0 bases at J, with 12 bases in the middle. Germline V gene lookup returns CDR1 SGHTA and CDR2 FQGNSA. The CDR3 totals 17 residues. The CDR3 loop reads CASSLDTPGATNEKLFF. CDR3 nucleotide sequence: TGTGCCAGCAGCTTAGATACCCCAGGGGCAACTAATGAAAAACTGTTTTTT.

This sequence joins TRBV5-1 and TRBJ2-2; no clear D gene. Trimming cost V 0 bases and J 6 bases, with 9 bases left between them. Looked up from germline, CDR1 is SGHRS and CDR2 is YFSETQ. The CDR3 is 14 amino acids. CDR3: CASSLARRSGELFF. The CDR3 nucleotides read TGCGCCAGCAGCTTGGCTCGCAGGTCCGGGGAGCTGTTTTTT.